This TCR beta chain is drawn from a study of molecular identifiers for immune sequencing clone quantification. Study at large: Naive CD8 RNA (20,000 or 100,000 cells) was divided into five aliquots, with four sequenced.

Trimming left V 0 bases short and J 1 base short, with 13 bases between. This CDR3 spans 17 amino acids. Per germline, CDR1 LGHNA and CDR2 YSLEER. A CD8+CD4-CCR7+CD45RA+ gate was used to sort naive CD8 T cells. This clonotype has only a few counts. TCRdb re-called the PCR reads through MiXCR, storing one row per CDR3 protein. The sample includes more than 70,000 distinct CDR3 sequences, roughly a fifth of them seen just once. Sample: naive CD8+ T cells from blood, with Jurkat cell RNA spiked in. Subset indicated: FACS-sorted CD8+CD4-CCR7+CD45RA+ naive T cells. This chain joins TRBV4-3 and TRBJ2-1; D is possibly TRBD1 or TRBD2 (5 bases each). This TCR derives from a human donor in good health. Some libraries in this study had Jurkat cell RNA spiked in. CDR3 loop: CASSQDRVGTSYNEQFF. The CDR3 bases are TGCGCCAGCAGCCAAGATCGGGTAGGGACGTCCTACAATGAGCAGTTCTTC.